The 30 T cell receptor beta chains listed next were all sequenced from one sample in a study of shared clonotypes between healthy human individuals. Only in-frame clones appear in the TCRdb table, and some are missing; sequencing was by immunoSEQ multiplex PCR. The data contain 1.4 million or so clones, around 98.5% of them singletons. The sequenced material came from naive CD4+ T cells sorted from blood. Subset in this sample: CD45RA+ positively selected. The receptors shown here come from a man aged 30-40 years in good health.

The rearrangement uses TRBV15 and TRBJ2-5; D call uncertain. The CDR3 has 14 amino acids. Deletions cut 0 bases from V and 4 bases from J, with 9 bases between. From germline, CDR1 is LNHNV and CDR2 YYDKDF (reference sequence). The CDR3 protein is CATSRDVVSETQYF. CDR3 bases: TGTGCCACCAGCAGAGACGTAGTATCAGAGACCCAGTACTTC.

The rearrangement joins TRBV6-6 to TRBJ2-7, with 10 bases identical to TRBD2. This CDR3 region has 15 residues. After removal of 6 bases from V and 7 bases from J, the junction contained 12 bases not matched to a gene. Germline V gene lookup returns CDR1 MNHNY and CDR2 SVGAGI (reference sequence). The CDR3 DNA reads TGTGCCAGCAGGTCTCTTGCAGCGGGAGGGCAGGAGCAGTACTTC. Amino acids: CASRSLAAGGQEQYF.

This clone has just a few counts. The V and J genes are TRBV9 and TRBJ2-1, with 11 bases that match TRBD2. CDR3 size: 18 residues. CDR1 SGDLS and CDR2 YYNGEE come from the germline V gene. V lost 3 bases and J lost 0; bases outside the gene matches: 8. For the CDR3, the DNA is TGTGCCAGCAGCGCCTATGGGACTAGCGGAAGCTCCTACAATGAGCAGTTCTTC. Translation gives CASSAYGTSGSSYNEQFF.

The genes are TRBV5-1 and TRBJ2-1; 11 bases are shared with TRBD2. Germline V CDR1 and CDR2: SGHRS, YFSETQ. The length of the CDR3 is 16 residues. The ends lost 4 bases at V and 8 bases at J; junction bases unmatched: 11. The DNA of the CDR3 is TGCGCCAGCAGCGCCCAACTAGCGGGAGTAGGGCATGAGCAGTTCTTC. It encodes CASSAQLAGVGHEQFF.

V gene TRBV6-5 combines with J gene TRBJ1-3; D is perhaps TRBD1 (5 bases). This CDR3 spans 15 amino acids. Trimming removed 6 bases from V and 0 bases from J, with 12 bases in between. In germline, CDR1 is MNHEY, CDR2 SVGAGI. For the CDR3, the DNA is TGTGCCAGCAGGTTGGCCGGGACCTCTGGAAACACCATATATTTT. Its translation is CASRLAGTSGNTIYF.

This chain links TRBV6-5 with TRBJ2-7; 7 bases map to TRBD1. Germline CDR1 is MNHEY and CDR2 is SVGAGI. CDR3 size: 11 residues. After removal of 6 bases from V and 6 bases from J, the junction contained 2 bases not matched to a gene. This CDR3 is CASSDRAEQYF. The CDR3 DNA reads as TGTGCCAGCAGCGACAGGGCCGAGCAGTACTTC.

This chain connects TRBV28 to TRBJ1-4, with D perhaps matching TRBD1 (5 bases). The CDR3 spans 14 residues. Germline V gene data show CDR1 as MDHEN and CDR2 as SYDVKM. Trimming removed 9 bases from V and 5 bases from J, with 16 bases in between. In DNA form, the CDR3 reads TGTGCCAGTGGCTTTCAGGGATTCAATGAAAAACTGTTTTTT. Its translation: CASGFQGFNEKLFF.

This clone was seen once. This chain uses TRBV6-5 with TRBJ2-7; no clear D. V was shortened by 0 bases and J by 0 bases, with 12 bases between the two germline ends. The length of the CDR3 is 16 residues. Germline CDR1 is MNHEY and CDR2 is SVGAGI. CDR3 sequence reads: CASSYSFDASSYEQYF. CDR3 nucleotide sequence: TGTGCCAGCAGTTACTCTTTCGACGCGAGCTCCTACGAGCAGTACTTC.

This CDR3 is CASSVSANTGELFF. In DNA form, the CDR3 reads TGTGCCAGTAGTGTTAGCGCGAACACCGGGGAGCTGTTTTTT. J is TRBJ2-2 and V is TRBV19; tentative D call: TRBD2 (5 bases). The CDR3 has 14 amino acids. Trimming stripped 5 bases from V and 0 bases from J, with 7 bases between. Germline values: CDR1 LNHDA, CDR2 SQIVND (reference sequence).

CDR3 in amino acids: CASSQRLAGEAETQYF. CDR3 nucleotides: TGTGCCAGCAGCCAGCGACTAGCGGGAGAGGCAGAGACCCAGTACTTC. J is TRBJ2-5 and V is TRBV5-4; TRBD2 agrees at 12 bases. The CDR3 runs to 16 residues. The junction had 8 bases not matched to a gene; V was cut back by 4 bases and J by 4 bases. The germline V gene encodes CDR1 SGHNT and CDR2 YYREEE (reference sequence).

The chain combines TRBV28 with TRBJ2-3; 9 nucleotides agree with TRBD1. The CDR3 sequence is 15 residues long. The trim removed 7 bases at V and 2 bases at J, leaving 7 bases unmatched. Per germline, CDR1 MDHEN and CDR2 SYDVKM. CDR3 region: CASTDRGFPTDTQYF. The CDR3 nucleotides are TGTGCCAGCACGGACAGGGGATTCCCCACAGATACGCAGTATTTT.

The rearrangement links TRBV6-1 to TRBJ1-1; no clear D. Per germline, CDR1 MNHNS and CDR2 SASEGT. CDR3 length: 12 residues. V was pared by 8 bases and J by 1 base, with 8 bases between. The CDR3 loop is CASASENTEAFF. The CDR3 DNA follows: TGTGCCAGCGCCTCAGAGAACACTGAAGCTTTCTTT.

This chain joins TRBV2 and TRBJ2-3; D is undetermined. V was shortened by 11 bases and J by 3 bases, with 9 bases between the two germline ends. Germline V gene lookup returns CDR1 SNHLY and CDR2 FYNNEI. The CDR3 is made up of 11 amino acids. The CDR3 DNA reads as TGTGCCCGCCGACCAACAGATACGCAGTATTTT. Translation gives CARRPTDTQYF.

The chain recombines TRBV7-2 with TRBJ2-7; D remains ambiguous. With 1 base removed from V and 6 bases from J, the gap between germline ends came to 16 bases. From germline, CDR1 is SGHTA and CDR2 FQGNSA. This CDR3 region has 15 residues. CDR3 loop: CASSLGLTTASEQYF. The CDR3, as DNA: TGTGCCAGCAGCTTAGGGCTTACAACCGCCTCCGAGCAGTACTTC. Combining the CDR3 with reference TRBV7-2 and TRBJ2-7 gives the whole variable domain GAGVSQSPSNKVTEKGKDVELRCDPISGHTALYWYRQSLGQGLEFLIYFQGNSAPDKSGLPSDRFSAERTGGSVSTLTIQRTQQEDSAVYLCASSLGLTTASEQYFGPGTRLTVT.

The rearrangement links TRBV25-1 to TRBJ1-4, with D perhaps TRBD1 (6 bases). This CDR3 has 15 residues. CDR1 and CDR2 from the germline V gene are MGHDK and SYGVNS. The V and J ends lost 1 base and 7 bases respectively, with 13 bases between them. This CDR3 is CASSESKQGGEKLFF. In DNA, the CDR3 is TGTGCCAGCAGTGAATCGAAACAGGGAGGTGAAAAACTGTTTTTT.

The CDR3 is CASSLGGQVDGYTF. As DNA, the CDR3 is TGTGCCAGCAGCTTAGGGGGACAGGTAGATGGCTACACCTTC. The rearrangement joins TRBV11-1 to TRBJ1-2; 8 bases are a match to TRBD1. The ends lost 1 base at V and 6 bases at J; junction bases unmatched: 4. Germline V gene data show CDR1 as SGHAT and CDR2 as FQDESV (reference sequence). The CDR3 is 14 amino acids.

This sequence joins TRBV10-3 and TRBJ1-3; D not resolved. The CDR3 totals 14 residues. V lost 6 bases to trimming and J lost 9 bases, with 18 bases between them. From germline, CDR1 is ENHRY and CDR2 SYGVKD. Here the CDR3 reads CAISSDPLVATIYF. The CDR3, as DNA: TGTGCCATCAGCTCAGACCCGCTAGTTGCCACCATATATTTT.

The chain combines TRBV7-2 with TRBJ2-3; no clear D gene. Germline V gene sequence: CDR1 SGHTA, CDR2 FQGNSA. The V end lost 1 base, the J end lost 0 bases, and 8 bases lay between the germline ends. The CDR3 sequence is 15 residues long. The CDR3 loop is CASSLEERSTDTQYF. In DNA, the CDR3 is TGTGCCAGCAGCTTAGAAGAGCGTAGCACAGATACGCAGTATTTT.

The V and J genes are TRBV10-3 and TRBJ1-2; the match to TRBD1 covers 9 bases. There are 14 residues in the CDR3. CDR1 and CDR2 (germline): ENHRY, SYGVKD. The trim removed 4 bases at V and 4 bases at J, leaving 4 bases unmatched. CDR3 sequence (DNA): TGTGCCATCAGTGTCCCGGACAGGGGCTATGGCTACACCTTC. Its protein is CAISVPDRGYGYTF.

This clone appeared once. This sequence joins TRBV7-9 and TRBJ2-3, with D maybe TRBD2 (5 bases). The ends were cut back, 2 bases at V and 0 bases at J, with 15 bases in the middle. The CDR3 sequence is 17 residues long. CDR1 SEHNR and CDR2 FQNEAQ come from the germline V gene (reference sequence). The CDR3 DNA reads TGTGCCAGCAGCTTAAAGGACTCTTTTCCTAGCACAGATACGCAGTATTTT. It yields the protein CASSLKDSFPSTDTQYF.

Of note for this clone: This sample includes further DNA sequences coding for the same CDR3. V is TRBV9 and J is TRBJ2-7; TRBD1 aligns across 10 bases. This CDR3 contains 14 residues. Unmatched junction bases numbered 4, after V lost 4 bases and J lost 3 bases. Germline CDR1 is SGDLS and CDR2 is YYNGEE. CDR3 nucleotides: TGTGCCAGCAGCAGGGGACAGGGGAACTACGAGCAGTACTTC. This translates into CASSRGQGNYEQYF.

This clone has only one observation. The J gene is TRBJ2-7, the V gene TRBV5-6, with TRBD1 identical over 11 bases. Germline loops: CDR1 SGHDT, CDR2 YYEEEE. The CDR3 consists of 14 residues. Losses at the gene ends were 3 bases for V and 2 bases for J; bases not matched to a gene: 1. The CDR3 spells CASSWDRGAYEQYF. The CDR3 DNA reads as TGTGCCAGCAGCTGGGACAGGGGGGCCTACGAGCAGTACTTC.

This chain links TRBV5-8 with TRBJ2-1; TRBD1 agrees at 9 bases. V lost 0 bases to trimming and J lost 8 bases; unmatched junction nucleotides: 6. The germline gives CDR1 SGHTS, CDR2 YDEGEE. The CDR3 totals 15 residues. CDR3 protein: CASSLVGTGPHEQFF. Written as DNA, the CDR3 is TGTGCCAGCAGCTTGGTGGGGACAGGGCCCCATGAGCAGTTCTTC. The complete variable domain, with remaining parts taken from reference TRBV5-8 and TRBJ2-1, reads EAGVTQSPTHLIKTRGQQATLRCSPISGHTSVYWYQQALGLGLQFLLWYDEGEERNRGNFPPRFSGRQFPNYSSELNVNALELEDSALYLCASSLVGTGPHEQFFGPGTRLTVL.

This chain uses TRBV10-3 with TRBJ2-1; 12 bases map to TRBD2. This CDR3 has 15 residues. With V trimmed by 0 bases and J by 7 bases, 1 base remained unmatched. Germline CDR1 reads ENHRY; CDR2 reads SYGVKD. Here the CDR3 reads CAISESTSGSNEQFF. The CDR3 nucleotides read TGTGCCATCAGTGAGTCGACTAGCGGGAGTAATGAGCAGTTCTTC.

The chain combines TRBV5-5 with TRBJ1-1; D unclear. Trimming stripped 3 bases from V and 0 bases from J, with 12 bases between. Germline V gene data show CDR1 as SGHKS and CDR2 as YYEKEE (reference sequence). This CDR3 is 15 amino acids long. The CDR3 loop is CASSSAPPMNTEAFF. CDR3 nucleotide sequence: TGTGCCAGCAGCTCTGCCCCCCCCATGAACACTGAAGCTTTCTTT.

This clone was observed a single time. The chain recombines TRBV28 with TRBJ1-5, with D possibly TRBD1 on 5 matching bases. The ends were cut back, 8 bases at V and 6 bases at J, with 17 bases in the middle. This CDR3 has 14 residues. Per the germline V gene, CDR1 is MDHEN and CDR2 is SYDVKM. The CDR3 DNA reads as TGTGCCAGCGAGGGTCCCTCGGGGGGTCAGCCCCAGCATTTT. Translation: CASEGPSGGQPQHF.

Only one count was recorded for this clone. The chain employs TRBV5-6 and TRBJ2-7; D possibly corresponds to TRBD1 (6 bases). The CDR3 consists of 15 residues. Germline V lookup: CDR1 SGHDT, CDR2 YYEEEE. V lost 6 bases and J 0 bases, leaving 16 bases between the germline ends. The CDR3 here is CASNRAGVSSYEQYF. For the CDR3, the DNA is TGTGCCAGCAACCGGGCAGGGGTTAGCTCCTACGAGCAGTACTTC.

Of note for this clone: The germline gene is not matched at one end of the junction; a read error may be the cause. The CDR3 DNA sequence: TGTGCTAGCAGCCTTGACTGCGGCTACGAGCAGTACTTC. Translated: CASSLDCGYEQYF. This chain connects TRBV7-7 to TRBJ2-7; D is uncertain. CDR1 SSHAT and CDR2 FNYEAQ come from the germline V gene (reference sequence). The length of the CDR3 is 13 residues.

The chain combines TRBV5-1 with TRBJ1-1; no reliable D call. Germline CDR1 is SGHRS and CDR2 is YFSETQ. The CDR3 covers 14 residues. The ends were cut back, 4 bases at V and 1 base at J, with 11 bases in the middle. The CDR3 region is CASSPSAPNTEAFF. The CDR3 coding sequence is TGCGCCAGCAGCCCCTCGGCGCCGAACACTGAAGCTTTCTTT.

The chain employs TRBV28 and TRBJ2-7; TRBD1 agrees at 10 bases. The CDR3 totals 14 residues. Germline loops: CDR1 MDHEN, CDR2 SYDVKM. Trimming removed 6 bases from V and 6 bases from J; junction bases left unmatched: 8. The DNA for the CDR3 is TGTGCCAGCAGAAAAGACAGGGGGCCTTTCGAGCAGTACTTC. Residues: CASRKDRGPFEQYF.